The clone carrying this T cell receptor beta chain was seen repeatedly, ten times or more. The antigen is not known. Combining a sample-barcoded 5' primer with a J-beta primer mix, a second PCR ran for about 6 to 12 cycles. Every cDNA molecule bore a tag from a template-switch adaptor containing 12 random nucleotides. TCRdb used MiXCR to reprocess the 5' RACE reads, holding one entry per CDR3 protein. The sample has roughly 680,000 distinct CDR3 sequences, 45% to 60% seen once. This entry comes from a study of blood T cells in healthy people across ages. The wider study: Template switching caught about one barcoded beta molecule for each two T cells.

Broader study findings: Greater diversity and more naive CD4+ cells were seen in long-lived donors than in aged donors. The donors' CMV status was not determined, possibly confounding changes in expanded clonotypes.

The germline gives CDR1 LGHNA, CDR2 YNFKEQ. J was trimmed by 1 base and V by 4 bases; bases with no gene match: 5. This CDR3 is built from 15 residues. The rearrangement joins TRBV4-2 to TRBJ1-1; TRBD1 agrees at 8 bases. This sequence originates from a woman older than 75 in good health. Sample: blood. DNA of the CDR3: TGTGCCAGCAGCCCCCCCGGGACAGGGAACACTGAAGCTTTCTTT. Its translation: CASSPPGTGNTEAFF.